This passage covers 6 T cell receptor beta chains from one sample sequenced in a study of monozygotic twins with inflammatory bowel disease. From its re-call of the 5' RACE reads, TCRdb lists each CDR3 protein once, without DNA. The sample holds 150,000 to 200,000 distinct CDR3 sequences. Input material: blood. The receptors stem from a human donor with ulcerative colitis or Crohn's disease, or a healthy co-twin of an affected twin (not recorded which).

The chain couples TRBV15 to TRBJ1-1. This CDR3 has 14 amino acids. Germline V gene lookup returns CDR1 LNHNV and CDR2 YYDKDF (reference sequence). The CDR3 is CATSSQGPHPEAFF.

CDR3 loop: CASSYRNLNTEAFF. The V and J genes are TRBV28 and TRBJ1-1; absent DNA, TCRdb's TRBD1 call cannot be checked. This CDR3 is 14 amino acids long. Germline V CDR1 and CDR2: MDHEN, SYDVKM. The full variable domain, completed using reference TRBV28 and TRBJ1-1, is DVKVTQSSRYLVKRTGEKVFLECVQDMDHENMFWYRQDPGLGLRLIYFSYDVKMKEKGDIPEGYSVSREKKERFSLILESASTNQTSMYLCASSYRNLNTEAFFGQGTRLTVV.

The V gene is TRBV5-5, the J gene TRBJ1-5; the D gene TCRdb calls, TRBD1, cannot be checked with no DNA. Germline CDR1 reads SGHKS; CDR2 reads YYEKEE (reference sequence). The CDR3 sequence is 14 residues long. The CDR3 sequence is CASSPSGVNQPQHF.

The chain recombines TRBV20-1 with TRBJ2-3; no DNA is available, so the TRBD1 call from TCRdb remains unchecked. CDR1 is DFQATT, CDR2 SNEGSKA, per germline (reference sequence). The CDR3 loop spans 12 amino acids. The CDR3 loop is CSARRGGDTQYF.

The chain is built from TRBV7-2 and TRBJ1-1. This CDR3 contains 16 residues. CDR1 SGHTA and CDR2 FQGNSA come from the germline V gene. The CDR3 reads CASSSHGALTNTEAFF.

The V call is TRBV28, the J call TRBJ2-1. The CDR3 covers 15 residues. From germline, CDR1 is MDHEN and CDR2 SYDVKM. CDR3: CASSFPWQADNEQFF.